This section outlines one T cell receptor beta chain sequence together with its context. These data originate in a study of control samples from healthy donors and cancer patients. This CDR3 contains 13 residues. Trimming cost V 4 bases and J 5 bases, with 11 bases left between them. Germline CDR1 is MNHEY and CDR2 is SVGAGI. Sequenced by immunoSEQ multiplex PCR; TCRdb stores in-frame clones only, minus some. The data show fewer than 85,000 clones, around 92% seen once. The TCR was taken from a man in his thirties or forties in good health. Specimen: blood. The chain recombines TRBV6-5 with TRBJ1-1; D is undetermined. CDR3 DNA: TGTGCCAGCAGTTTTAACCCGGGGACTGAAGCTTTCTTT. Translation: CASSFNPGTEAFF.